Here is one T cell receptor beta chain with its context. The sample belongs to a study of spatial heterogeneity in lung cancer. Every cDNA TCR molecule received its own unique molecular identifier. TCRdb called the 5' RACE reads again in MiXCR, with one record for every CDR3 protein. Here the sample spans 110,000 or so distinct CDR3 sequences, roughly a tenth being singletons. Described time point: blood at routine non-recurrence follow-up after resection. Without sorting, whole RNA was sequenced from tumor, nontumor lung or frozen PBMC. Here the sequenced sample was PBMCs, taken at follow-up. The TCR was taken from a female donor with early-stage non-small cell lung cancer.

In nucleotides, the CDR3 is TGTGCCAGCAGATCTCTAGCGGGAGTAAATGAGCAGTTCTTC. Encoded protein: CASRSLAGVNEQFF. The chain carries TRBV12-3 or TRBV12-4 and TRBJ2-1; TRBD2 agrees at 10 bases. V lost 6 bases to trimming and J lost 7 bases; unmatched junction nucleotides: 6. The CDR3 loop spans 14 amino acids.